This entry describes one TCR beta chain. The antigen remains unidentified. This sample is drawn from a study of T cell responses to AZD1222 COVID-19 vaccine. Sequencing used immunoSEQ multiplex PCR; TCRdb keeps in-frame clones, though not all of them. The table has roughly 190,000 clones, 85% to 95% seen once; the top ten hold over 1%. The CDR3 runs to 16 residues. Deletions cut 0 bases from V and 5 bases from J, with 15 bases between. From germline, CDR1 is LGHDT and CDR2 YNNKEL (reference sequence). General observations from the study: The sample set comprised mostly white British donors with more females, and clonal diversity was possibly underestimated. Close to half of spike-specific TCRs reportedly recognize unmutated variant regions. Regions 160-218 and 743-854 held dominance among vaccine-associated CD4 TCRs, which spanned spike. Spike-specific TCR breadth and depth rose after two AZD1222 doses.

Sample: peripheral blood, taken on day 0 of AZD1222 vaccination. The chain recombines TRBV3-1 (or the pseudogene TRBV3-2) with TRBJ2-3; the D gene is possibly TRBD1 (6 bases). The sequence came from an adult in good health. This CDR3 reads CASSQERLGAGDTQYF. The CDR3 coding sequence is TGTGCCAGCAGCCAAGAGAGACTGGGGGCCGGAGATACGCAGTATTTT.